This TCR beta chain was identified during a study of T cell responses to AZD1222 COVID-19 vaccine (dated by TCRdb to about 2021). Describing the broader study: A total of just over 230 trial participants underwent TCR sequencing, of whom approximately 210 received two doses of AZD1222 and about 25 received two doses of the MenACWY control vaccine. Trial participants were enrolled by age into subgroups of 18-55, 56-69 and 70-plus years, and around 150, 28 and 57 TCR-sequenced participants, respectively, were included in these subgroups. What the authors observed across the whole study: Spike-specific TCR breadth and depth rose significantly after two AZD1222 doses compared with day 0 and with MenACWY recipients. Most participants were white British and females outnumbered males, and the authors suggested that clonal diversity may have been underestimated. No day 14 peak-response samples were available, so repertoires were characterized only after the peak T cell response. Conclusions about previously exposed vaccinees were limited because only six AZD1222 recipients were SARS-CoV-2 seropositive at baseline. The vaccine-associated CD4 TCRs covered the entire spike protein, and the dominant responses fell in regions 160-218 and 743-854. The 56-69-year group was small, and its depth increase did not reach significance, likely because of low power. Reportedly, close to half of the unique spike-specific TCRs recognized epitopes lying outside the regions that are mutated in the B.1.351 and B.1.1.7 variants.

The CDR3 regions of human TCRbeta chains were subjected to immunosequencing. On the study's bioinformatics: TCRs in the repertoires were matched against a reference library of SARS-CoV-2-specific TCRs that had been generated with the MIRA antigen-specificity platform. Breadth meant the fraction of unique TCRs that were SARS-CoV-2-associated, whereas depth meant the fraction of total T cells that were SARS-CoV-2-associated. Each spike-specific TCR was assigned to its reactive spike region and to a CD4 or CD8 class using the MIRA data. Log10-transformed breadth and depth values were compared by one-way ANOVA with Sidak's multiple comparisons tests. TCRdb provides this immuneACCESS table in a form limited to in-frame rearrangements. Some clones are lacking; in checked studies, under half of them reflect an unresolved V gene, and why the rest are absent is not known. The DNA was the basis for D and trimming; V, J and clone size are from that table. Here the sample has about 140,000 clones; around 93% occur a single time. The ten top clones hold roughly 3.5% of the sample.

From the cysteine through the phenylalanine, the CDR3 covers 16 amino acids. Only the CDR3 DNA stays, 48 bases, in frame from base 1. Germline trimming: 4 bases from V, 0 bases from J; junction bases outside gene matches: 4. The germline V gene sets CDR1 to SGHRS and CDR2 to YFSETQ. This specimen's time point label, per the study, means: about 28 days (+/-7) after the second vaccine dose. Because spike-specific TCR depth and breadth did not differ between the two schedules, AZD1222 recipients who got a second dose at roughly 4 weeks were pooled with those who got a second dose at roughly 12 weeks. Vaccinee samples came from UK trials COV001 and COV002, including a single-blind randomized controlled phase 2/3 trial of AZD1222 (ChAdOx1 nCoV-19) in healthy adults. For TCRbeta chain sequencing, PBMC samples from trial participants were taken at day 0 and at day 28 after the second dose. Note on this clone: The antigen it recognizes is unknown. Base-call qualities are not available, and no considerably larger clone is one nucleotide away.

The clonotype was recovered from an adult who received the AZD1222 COVID-19 vaccine. This chain joins TRBV5-1 to TRBJ2-6; TRBD1 fits 7 bases in the junction. Material: peripheral blood, obtained 28 days after the second AZD1222 dose. This receptor has the CDR3 CASSAGGYSGANVLTF. The DNA is as follows: TGCGCCAGCAGCGCAGGGGGTTACTCTGGGGCCAACGTCCTGACTTTC.